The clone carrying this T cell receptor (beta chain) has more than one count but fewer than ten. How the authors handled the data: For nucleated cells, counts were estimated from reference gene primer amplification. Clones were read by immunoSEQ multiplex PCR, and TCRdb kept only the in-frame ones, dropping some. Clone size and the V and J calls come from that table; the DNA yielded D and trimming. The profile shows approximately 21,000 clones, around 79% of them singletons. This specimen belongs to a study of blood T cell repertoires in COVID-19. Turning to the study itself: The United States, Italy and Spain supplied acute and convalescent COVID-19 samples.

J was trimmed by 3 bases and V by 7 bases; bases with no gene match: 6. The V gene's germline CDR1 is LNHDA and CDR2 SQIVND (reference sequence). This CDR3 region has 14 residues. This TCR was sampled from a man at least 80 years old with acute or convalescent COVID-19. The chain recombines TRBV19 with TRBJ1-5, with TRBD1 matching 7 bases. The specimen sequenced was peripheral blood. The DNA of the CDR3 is TGTGCCAGTAACCCGACAGGGACCAATCAGCCCCAGCATTTT. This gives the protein CASNPTGTNQPQHF. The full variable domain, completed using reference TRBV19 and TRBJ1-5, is DGGITQSPKYLFRKEGQNVTLSCEQNLNHDAMYWYRQDPGQGLRLIYYSQIVNDFQKGDIAEGYSVSREKKESFPLTVTSAQKNPTAFYLCASNPTGTNQPQHFGDGTRLSIL.